This T cell receptor beta chain comes out of a study of cytomegalovirus exposure and HLA in healthy donors. Study background: The Caucasian-associated ancestry cluster held roughly 80% of more than 350 genotyped donors. The study, taken as a whole, reports: Links to common viral pathogens appeared, in a later analysis, for several of the most significant clusters. Clonal expansion, a later analysis showed, was greater in HLA-associated TCR beta chains than in equally common others.

In regard to this clone: Its target is not known.

PCR used 60 Vbeta primers and 13 Jbeta primers. Generated by immunoSEQ multiplex PCR, the TCRdb table keeps only in-frame clones and is missing some. The sample is made up of about 160,000 clones, and the top ten hold 2% to 2.5% of it. The CDR3 extends over 15 amino acids. Germline V gene data show CDR1 as PRHDT and CDR2 as FYEKMQ (reference sequence). Trimming removed 4 bases from V and 6 bases from J; junction bases left unmatched: 8. Healthy bone marrow donors made up the cohort. The chain couples TRBV13 to TRBJ2-2; 7 bases fit TRBD1. The specimen sequenced was PBMCs. The clonotype was recovered from a man under 40 in good health and CMV-seronegative. The CDR3 nucleotides read TGTGCCAGCAGCTCCGGGACAGTGTTCTCCGGGGAGCTGTTTTTT. Translation: CASSSGTVFSGELFF.